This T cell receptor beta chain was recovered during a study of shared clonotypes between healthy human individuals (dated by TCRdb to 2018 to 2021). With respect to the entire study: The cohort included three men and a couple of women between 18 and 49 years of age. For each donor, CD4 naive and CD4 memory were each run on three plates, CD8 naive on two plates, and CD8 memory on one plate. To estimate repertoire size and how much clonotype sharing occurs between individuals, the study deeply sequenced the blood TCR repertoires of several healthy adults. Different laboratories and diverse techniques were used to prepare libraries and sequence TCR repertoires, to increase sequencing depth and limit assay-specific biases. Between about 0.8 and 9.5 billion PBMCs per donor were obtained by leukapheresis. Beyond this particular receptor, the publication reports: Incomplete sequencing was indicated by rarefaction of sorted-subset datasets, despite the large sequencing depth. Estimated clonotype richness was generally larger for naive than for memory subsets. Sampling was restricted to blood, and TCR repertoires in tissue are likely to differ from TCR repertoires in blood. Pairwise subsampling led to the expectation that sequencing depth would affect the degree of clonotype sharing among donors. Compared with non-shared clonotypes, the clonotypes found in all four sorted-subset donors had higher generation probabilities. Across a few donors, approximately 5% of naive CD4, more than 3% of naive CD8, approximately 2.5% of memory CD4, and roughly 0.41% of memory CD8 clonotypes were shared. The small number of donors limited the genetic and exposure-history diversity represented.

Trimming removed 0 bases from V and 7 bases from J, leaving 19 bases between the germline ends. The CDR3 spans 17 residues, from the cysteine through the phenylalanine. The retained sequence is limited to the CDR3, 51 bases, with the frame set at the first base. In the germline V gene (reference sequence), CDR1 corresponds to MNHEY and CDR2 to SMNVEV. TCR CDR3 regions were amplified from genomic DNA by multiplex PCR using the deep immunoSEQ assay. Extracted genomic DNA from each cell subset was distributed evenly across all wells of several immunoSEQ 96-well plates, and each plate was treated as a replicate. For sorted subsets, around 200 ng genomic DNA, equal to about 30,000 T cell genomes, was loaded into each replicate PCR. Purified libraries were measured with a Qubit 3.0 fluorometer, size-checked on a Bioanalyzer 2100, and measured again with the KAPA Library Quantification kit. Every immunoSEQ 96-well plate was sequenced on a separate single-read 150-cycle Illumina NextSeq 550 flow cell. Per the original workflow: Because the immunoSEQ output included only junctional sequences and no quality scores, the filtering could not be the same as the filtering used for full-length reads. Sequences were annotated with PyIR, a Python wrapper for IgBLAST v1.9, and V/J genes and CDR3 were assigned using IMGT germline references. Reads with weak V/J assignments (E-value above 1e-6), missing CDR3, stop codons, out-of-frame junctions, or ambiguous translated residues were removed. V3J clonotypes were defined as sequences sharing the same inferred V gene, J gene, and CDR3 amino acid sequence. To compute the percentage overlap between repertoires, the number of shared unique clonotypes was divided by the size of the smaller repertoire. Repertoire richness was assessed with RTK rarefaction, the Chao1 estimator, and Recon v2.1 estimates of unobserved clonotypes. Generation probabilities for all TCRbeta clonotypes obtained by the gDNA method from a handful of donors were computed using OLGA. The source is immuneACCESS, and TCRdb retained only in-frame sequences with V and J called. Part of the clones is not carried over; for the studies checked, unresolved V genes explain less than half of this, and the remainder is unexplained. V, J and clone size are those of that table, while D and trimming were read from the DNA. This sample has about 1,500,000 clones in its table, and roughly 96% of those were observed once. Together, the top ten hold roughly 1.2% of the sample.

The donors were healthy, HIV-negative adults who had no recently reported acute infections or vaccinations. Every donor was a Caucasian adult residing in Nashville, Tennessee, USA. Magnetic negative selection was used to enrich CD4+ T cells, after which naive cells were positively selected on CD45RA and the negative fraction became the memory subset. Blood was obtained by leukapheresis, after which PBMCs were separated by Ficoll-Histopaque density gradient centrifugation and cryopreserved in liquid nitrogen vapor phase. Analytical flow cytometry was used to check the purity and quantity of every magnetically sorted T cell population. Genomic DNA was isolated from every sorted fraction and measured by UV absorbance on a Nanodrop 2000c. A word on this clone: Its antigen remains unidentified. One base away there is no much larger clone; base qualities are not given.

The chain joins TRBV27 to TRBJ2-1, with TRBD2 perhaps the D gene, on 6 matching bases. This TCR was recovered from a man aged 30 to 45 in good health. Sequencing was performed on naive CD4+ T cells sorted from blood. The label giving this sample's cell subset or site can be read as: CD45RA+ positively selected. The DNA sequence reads TGTGCCAGCAGTTTATCGAGGTTGGGGGGAGTCGGTAATGAGCAGTTCTTC. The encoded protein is CASSLSRLGGVGNEQFF.